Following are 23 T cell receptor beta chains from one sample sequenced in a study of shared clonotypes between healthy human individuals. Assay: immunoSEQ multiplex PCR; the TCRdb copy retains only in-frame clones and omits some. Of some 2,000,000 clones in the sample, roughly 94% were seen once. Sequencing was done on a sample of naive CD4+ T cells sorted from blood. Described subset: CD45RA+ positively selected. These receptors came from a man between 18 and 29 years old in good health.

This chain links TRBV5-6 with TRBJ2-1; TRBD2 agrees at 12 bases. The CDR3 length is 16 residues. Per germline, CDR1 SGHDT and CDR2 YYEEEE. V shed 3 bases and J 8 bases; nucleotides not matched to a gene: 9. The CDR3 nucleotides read TGTGCCAGCAGCTCACCACTAGCGGGAGGTTTCGATGAGCAGTTCTTC. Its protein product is CASSSPLAGGFDEQFF.

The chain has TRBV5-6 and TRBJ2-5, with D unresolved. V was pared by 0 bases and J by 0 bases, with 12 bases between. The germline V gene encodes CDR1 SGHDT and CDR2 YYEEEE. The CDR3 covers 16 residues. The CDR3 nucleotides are TGTGCCAGCAGCTTGGGCACAACCCGGTACCAAGAGACCCAGTACTTC. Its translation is CASSLGTTRYQETQYF.

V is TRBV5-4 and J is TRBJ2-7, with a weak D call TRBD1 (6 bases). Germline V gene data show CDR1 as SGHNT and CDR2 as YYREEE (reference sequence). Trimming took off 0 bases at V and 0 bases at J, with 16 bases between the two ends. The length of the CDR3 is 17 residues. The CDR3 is CASSLGTASLSSYEQYF. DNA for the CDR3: TGTGCCAGCAGCTTGGGGACAGCCTCACTGAGCTCCTACGAGCAGTACTTC. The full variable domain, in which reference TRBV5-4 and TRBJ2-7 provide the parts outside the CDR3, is ETGVTQSPTHLIKTRGQQVTLRCSSQSGHNTVSWYQQALGQGPQFIFQYYREEENGRGNFPPRFSGLQFPNYSSELNVNALELDDSALYLCASSLGTASLSSYEQYFGPGTRLTVT.

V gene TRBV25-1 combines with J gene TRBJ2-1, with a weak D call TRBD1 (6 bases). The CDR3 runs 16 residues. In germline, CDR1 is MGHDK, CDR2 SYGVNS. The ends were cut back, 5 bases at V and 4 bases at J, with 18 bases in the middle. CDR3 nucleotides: TGTGCCAGCAGTCTAACGGTAGGACAGAGTTACAATGAGCAGTTCTTC. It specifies CASSLTVGQSYNEQFF.

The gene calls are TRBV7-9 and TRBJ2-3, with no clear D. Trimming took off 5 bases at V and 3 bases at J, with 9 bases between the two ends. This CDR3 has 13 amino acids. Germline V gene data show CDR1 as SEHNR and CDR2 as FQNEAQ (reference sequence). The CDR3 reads CASSAAKTDTQYF. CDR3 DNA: TGTGCCAGCAGCGCCGCCAAGACAGATACGCAGTATTTT.

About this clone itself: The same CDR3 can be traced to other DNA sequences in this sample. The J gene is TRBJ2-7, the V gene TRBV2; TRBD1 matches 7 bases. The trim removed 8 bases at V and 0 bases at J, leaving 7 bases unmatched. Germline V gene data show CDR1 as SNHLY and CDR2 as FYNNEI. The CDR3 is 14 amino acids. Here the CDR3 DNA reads TGTGCCAGCCGGAAGGACAGGAGCTCCTACGAGCAGTACTTC. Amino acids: CASRKDRSSYEQYF. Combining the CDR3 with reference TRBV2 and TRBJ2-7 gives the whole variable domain EPEVTQTPSHQVTQMGQEVILRCVPISNHLYFYWYRQILGQKVEFLVSFYNNEISEKSEIFDDQFSVERPDGSNFTLKIRSTKLEDSAMYFCASRKDRSSYEQYFGPGTRLTVT.

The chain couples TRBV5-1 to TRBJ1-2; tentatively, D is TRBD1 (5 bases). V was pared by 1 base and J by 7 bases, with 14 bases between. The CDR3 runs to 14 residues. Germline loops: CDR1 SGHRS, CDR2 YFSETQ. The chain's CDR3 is CASSLSAVGGGYTF. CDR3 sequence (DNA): TGCGCCAGCAGCTTGAGCGCCGTGGGGGGTGGCTACACCTTC.

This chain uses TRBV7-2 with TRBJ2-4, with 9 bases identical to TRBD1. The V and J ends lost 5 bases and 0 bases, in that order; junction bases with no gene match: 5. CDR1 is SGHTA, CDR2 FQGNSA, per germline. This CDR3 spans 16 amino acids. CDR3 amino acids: CASSPTGGLAKNIQYF. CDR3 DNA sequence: TGTGCCAGCAGCCCTACAGGGGGCTTAGCCAAAAACATTCAGTACTTC.

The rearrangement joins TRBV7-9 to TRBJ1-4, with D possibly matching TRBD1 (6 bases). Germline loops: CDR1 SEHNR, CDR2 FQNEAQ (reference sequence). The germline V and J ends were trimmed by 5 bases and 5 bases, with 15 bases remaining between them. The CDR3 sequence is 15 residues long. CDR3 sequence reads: CASSQTGRGNEKLFF. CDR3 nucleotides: TGTGCCAGCAGCCAAACAGGGAGGGGGAATGAAAAACTGTTTTTT.

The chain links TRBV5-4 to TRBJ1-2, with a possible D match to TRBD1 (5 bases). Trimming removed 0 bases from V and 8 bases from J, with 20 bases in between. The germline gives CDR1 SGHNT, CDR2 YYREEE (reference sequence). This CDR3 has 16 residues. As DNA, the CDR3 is TGTGCCAGCAGCTTGGGGGGAATTCTACAGGAGCGGGGCTACACCTTC. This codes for CASSLGGILQERGYTF. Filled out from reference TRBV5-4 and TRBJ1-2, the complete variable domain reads ETGVTQSPTHLIKTRGQQVTLRCSSQSGHNTVSWYQQALGQGPQFIFQYYREEENGRGNFPPRFSGLQFPNYSSELNVNALELDDSALYLCASSLGGILQERGYTFGSGTRLTVV.

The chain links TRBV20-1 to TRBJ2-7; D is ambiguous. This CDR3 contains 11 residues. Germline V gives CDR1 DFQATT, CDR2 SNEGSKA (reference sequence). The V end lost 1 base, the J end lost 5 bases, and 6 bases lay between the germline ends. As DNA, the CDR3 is TGCAGTGCTAGAGTTGGGAACGAGCAGTACTTC. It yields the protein CSARVGNEQYF.

The CDR3 spells CASSPGNPFWEQYF. The CDR3 DNA is TGTGCCAGCAGCCCGGGGAACCCCTTCTGGGAGCAGTACTTC. V and J are TRBV6-6 and TRBJ2-7; D is perhaps TRBD2 (5 bases). The CDR3 length is 14 residues. CDR1 and CDR2 (germline): MNHNY, SVGAGI (reference sequence). Trimming removed 6 bases at V and 7 bases at J, with 19 bases between.

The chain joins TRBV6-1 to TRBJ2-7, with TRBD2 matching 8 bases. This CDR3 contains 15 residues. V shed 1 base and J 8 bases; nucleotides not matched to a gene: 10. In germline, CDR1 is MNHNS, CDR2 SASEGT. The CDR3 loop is CASSEVGTRPTKQYF. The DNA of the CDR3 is TGTGCCAGCAGTGAAGTGGGGACTAGACCTACGAAGCAGTACTTC.

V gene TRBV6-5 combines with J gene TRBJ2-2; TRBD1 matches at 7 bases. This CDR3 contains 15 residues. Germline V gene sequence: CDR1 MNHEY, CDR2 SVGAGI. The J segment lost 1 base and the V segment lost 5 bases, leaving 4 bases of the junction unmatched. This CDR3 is CASSPDRRNTGELFF. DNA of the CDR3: TGTGCCAGCAGTCCGGACAGGAGGAACACCGGGGAGCTGTTTTTT.

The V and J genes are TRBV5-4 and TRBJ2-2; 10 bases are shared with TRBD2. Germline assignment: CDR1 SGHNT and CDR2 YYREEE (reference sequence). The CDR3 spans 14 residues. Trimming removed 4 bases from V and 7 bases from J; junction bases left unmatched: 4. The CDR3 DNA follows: TGTGCCAGCAGCCCGGGACTAGCGAACGGGGAGCTGTTTTTT. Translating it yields CASSPGLANGELFF.

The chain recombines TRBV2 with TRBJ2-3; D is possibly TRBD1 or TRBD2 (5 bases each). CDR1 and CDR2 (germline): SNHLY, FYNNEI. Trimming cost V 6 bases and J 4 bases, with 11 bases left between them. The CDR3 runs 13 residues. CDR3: CASRGDGPDTQYF. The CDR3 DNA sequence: TGTGCCAGCAGGGGGGACGGCCCAGATACGCAGTATTTT.

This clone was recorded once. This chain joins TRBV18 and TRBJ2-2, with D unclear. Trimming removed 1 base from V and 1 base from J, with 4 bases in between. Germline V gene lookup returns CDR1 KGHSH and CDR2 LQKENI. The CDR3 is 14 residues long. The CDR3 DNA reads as TGTGCCAGCTCACCACTCGGGAACACCGGGGAGCTGTTTTTT. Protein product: CASSPLGNTGELFF.

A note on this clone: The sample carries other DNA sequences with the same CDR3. CDR3 sequence reads: CSVVIQLNTEAFF. In DNA, the CDR3 is TGCAGCGTAGTGATCCAGCTGAACACTGAAGCTTTCTTT. This chain joins TRBV29-1 and TRBJ1-1, with D unclear. This CDR3 has 13 residues. Trimming stripped 6 bases from V and 0 bases from J, with 11 bases between. From germline, CDR1 is SQVTM and CDR2 ANQGSEA.

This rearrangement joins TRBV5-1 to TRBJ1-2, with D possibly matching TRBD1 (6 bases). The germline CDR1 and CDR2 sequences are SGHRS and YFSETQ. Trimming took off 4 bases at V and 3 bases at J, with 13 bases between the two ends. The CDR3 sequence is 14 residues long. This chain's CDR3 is CASSPGGRDYGYTF. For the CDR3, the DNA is TGCGCCAGCAGCCCGGGGGGCAGGGACTATGGCTACACCTTC.

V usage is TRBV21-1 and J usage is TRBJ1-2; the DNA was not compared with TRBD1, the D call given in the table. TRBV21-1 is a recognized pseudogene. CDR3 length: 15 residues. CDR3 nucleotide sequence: TGTGCCAGCAGCAAAGCCAGCAGGGTGGGGTATGGCTACACCTTC. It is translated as CASSKASRVGYGYTF.

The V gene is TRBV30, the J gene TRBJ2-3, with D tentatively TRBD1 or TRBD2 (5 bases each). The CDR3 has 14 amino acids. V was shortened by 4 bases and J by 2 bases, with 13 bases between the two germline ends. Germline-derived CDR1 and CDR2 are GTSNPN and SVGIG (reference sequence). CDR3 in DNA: TGTGCCTGGAATTTGGGGGTTGCCACAGATACGCAGTATTTT. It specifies CAWNLGVATDTQYF. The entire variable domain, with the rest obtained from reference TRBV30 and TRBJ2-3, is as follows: SQTIHQWPATLVQPVGSPLSLECTVEGTSNPNLYWYRQAAGRGLQLLFYSVGIGQISSEVPQNLSASRPQDRQFILSSKKLLLSDSGFYLCAWNLGVATDTQYFGPGTRLTVL.

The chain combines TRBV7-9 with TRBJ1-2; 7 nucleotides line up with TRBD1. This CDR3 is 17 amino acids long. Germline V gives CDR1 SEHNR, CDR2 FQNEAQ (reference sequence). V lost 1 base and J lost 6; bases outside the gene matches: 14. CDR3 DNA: TGTGCCAGCAGCTTAGGCGGCGGAGGACAGGCCCGGAATGGCTACACCTTC. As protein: CASSLGGGGQARNGYTF.

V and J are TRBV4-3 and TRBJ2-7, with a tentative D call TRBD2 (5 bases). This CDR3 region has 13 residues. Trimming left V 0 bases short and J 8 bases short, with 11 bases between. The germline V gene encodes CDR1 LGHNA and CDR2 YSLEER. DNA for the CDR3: TGCGCCAGCAGCCAAGAAGAAGGAGGTCAGCAGTACTTC. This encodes CASSQEEGGQQYF.